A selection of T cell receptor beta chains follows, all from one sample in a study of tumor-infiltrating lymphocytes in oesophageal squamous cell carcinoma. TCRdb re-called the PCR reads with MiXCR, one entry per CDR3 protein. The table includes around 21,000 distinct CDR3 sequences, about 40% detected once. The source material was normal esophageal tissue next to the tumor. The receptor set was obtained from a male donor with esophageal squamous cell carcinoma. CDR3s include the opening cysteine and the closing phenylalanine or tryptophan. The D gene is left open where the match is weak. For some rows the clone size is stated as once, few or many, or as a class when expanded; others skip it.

TGTGCCAGCAGTTCGGGAGTGAGGAATGAGCAGTTCTTC,CASSSGVRNEQFF,TRBJ2-1,many,TRBV12-3/TRBV12-4,.
TGTGCCAGCAGTCCCTTTAGCGGGAGTGGGAATGAGCAGTTCTTC,CASSPFSGSGNEQFF,TRBJ2-1,.,TRBV12-3/TRBV12-4,TRBD2
TGTGCCAGCACCCTCCATGCTAGCGGTTACAATGAGCAGTTCTTC,CASTLHASGYNEQFF,TRBJ2-1,.,TRBV7-2,TRBD2
TGTGCCAGCCGGCAGGGGTCCTCCTACAATGAGCAGTTCTTC,CASRQGSSYNEQFF,TRBJ2-1,.,TRBV11-2,.
TGTGCCAGCAGCTGGCTAGCGGGAGGGCCTCTGAATGAGCAGTTCTTC,CASSWLAGGPLNEQFF,TRBJ2-1,few,TRBV7-8,TRBD2
TGTGCCAGCGGGAAGGCGGGAGGGACCTACGAGCAGTACTTC,CASGKAGGTYEQYF,TRBJ2-7,many,TRBV27,TRBD2
TGTGCCAGCAGCCCCGGGGGAGGCCCCACAGATACGCAGTATTTT,CASSPGGGPTDTQYF,TRBJ2-3,.,TRBV7-3,.
TGCGCCAGCAGCGGGGAGGACACGCGAGAGACCCAGTACTTC,CASSGEDTRETQYF,TRBJ2-5,.,TRBV5-1,.
TGTGCCAGCAGTTTAGGGAGCTACAGCTCCTACAATGAGCAGTTCTTC,CASSLGSYSSYNEQFF,TRBJ2-1,.,TRBV11-1,.
TGTGCCACCAGCGATGAGACCTACGAGCAGTACTTC,CATSDETYEQYF,TRBJ2-7,once,TRBV24-1,.
TGTGCCTGGAGTTACGACAGGTTTAGCTACACCTTC,CAWSYDRFSYTF,TRBJ1-2,.,TRBV30,.
TGTGCCAGCAGCTTAGTAGCGGGCACCTCCTACGAGCAGTACTTC,CASSLVAGTSYEQYF,TRBJ2-7,.,TRBV7-2,TRBD2
TGTGCCAGTAGTCCGGGACTAGCGGGAGGGCGGGAGACCCAGTACTTC,CASSPGLAGGRETQYF,TRBJ2-5,many,TRBV19,TRBD2
TGTGCCAGCAGTTACAAAATTTCAGGTCATAATTCACCCCTCCACTTC,CASSYKISGHNSPLHF,TRBJ2-6,.,TRBV6-6,.
TGTGCCAGCAGTCGCAGCGAACTAGCGGGAGGGCACAATGAGCAGTTCTTC,CASSRSELAGGHNEQFF,TRBJ2-1,medium-sized,TRBV7-9,TRBD2
TGTGCCAGCAGCCGGGACACCCGGACGCCAGAAGCTTTCTTT,CASSRDTRTPEAFF,TRBJ1-1,.,TRBV7-2,.
TGTGCCAGCTCACCATACTCTCTGGATGAGCAGTTCTTC,CASSPYSLDEQFF,TRBJ2-1,.,TRBV18,.
TGTGCCAGCAGCTTTTCGACGGGGACAGGGGGCGGTGAAAAACTGTTTTTT,CASSFSTGTGGGEKLFF,TRBJ1-4,.,TRBV11-1,TRBD1
TGTACCACACCGCTGTGGGAGAAGACCTACGAGCAGTACTTC,CTTPLWEKTYEQYF,TRBJ2-7,few,TRBV19,.
TGTGCCAGCAGTTACTCGAGGGGGGTAGGGCCCTACAATGAGCAGTTCTTC,CASSYSRGVGPYNEQFF,TRBJ2-1,.,TRBV6-5,.
TGCAGTGCTAGAGAACCGTTGAGCACAGATACGCAGTATTTT,CSAREPLSTDTQYF,TRBJ2-3,few,TRBV20-1,.
TGTGCCAGCAGCCCTAGCGGGGGGCACCAAGAGACCCAGTACTTC,CASSPSGGHQETQYF,TRBJ2-5,.,TRBV7-3,TRBD2
TGTGCCAGCAGCCGAGGTCAGGGGAACACTGAAGCTTTCTTT,CASSRGQGNTEAFF,TRBJ1-1,.,TRBV11-1,.
TGTGCTAGCAGCCTTAAGGGACAGAGTGCCCAGTACTTC,CASSLKGQSAQYF,TRBJ2-5,.,TRBV7-6,TRBD1
TGTGCCAGCAGTATATTCGGGACAGGGAACTCCTACGAGCAGTACTTC,CASSIFGTGNSYEQYF,TRBJ2-7,.,TRBV27,TRBD1
TGCGCCAGCAGCTTTGGCGAGAACTACAATGAGCAGTTCTTC,CASSFGENYNEQFF,TRBJ2-1,many,TRBV5-1,.
TGCGCCAGCAGCCAAGCAGGGGGCTGGGGCACCGGGGAGCTGTTTTTT,CASSQAGGWGTGELFF,TRBJ2-2,few,TRBV4-1,TRBD1
TGTGCTAGCAGCCCTCAGGGGGCTGGGGCCAACGTCCTGACTTTC,CASSPQGAGANVLTF,TRBJ2-6,.,TRBV7-6,TRBD1
TGTGCCAGCAGTAGAGGGAAATCGGAGACCCAGTACTTC,CASSRGKSETQYF,TRBJ2-5,.,TRBV7-3,.
TGTGCCAGCAGTTACATAGGGGGCGGCTATGGCTACACCTTC,CASSYIGGGYGYTF,TRBJ1-2,many,TRBV6-5,TRBD1
TGTGCCAGCAGTTACTCTGGGACAAACACTGAAGCTTTCTTT,CASSYSGTNTEAFF,TRBJ1-1,many,TRBV6-2/TRBV6-3,.
TGTGCTAGTGGTTTGGTAGCGACAGGGGACTATGGCTACACCTTC,CASGLVATGDYGYTF,TRBJ1-2,many,TRBV12-5,TRBD1
TGTGCCAGCACCAAACTAGCGGGACCTAGCACAGATACGCAGTTCTTC,CASTKLAGPSTDTQFF,TRBJ2-1,.,TRBV11-2,TRBD2
TGCAGTGCTGGGACTAGCGGGAGGGCCGGGGAGACCCAGTACTTC,CSAGTSGRAGETQYF,TRBJ2-5,many,TRBV20-1,TRBD2
TGTGCCAGCAGCTTAAGCCCAGCAGCCTCACCCCTCCACTTT,CASSLSPAASPLHF,TRBJ1-6,.,TRBV7-2,.
TGTGCCAGCAGTTACGGATTGGTAGAGACCCAGTACTTC,CASSYGLVETQYF,TRBJ2-5,medium-sized,TRBV6-6,.
TGTGCCAGCAGATCTGGACAGGGGTGGACTGAAGCTTTCTTT,CASRSGQGWTEAFF,TRBJ1-1,.,TRBV7-6,TRBD1
TGTGCCAGCAGTTTAGGTGAATGGGAAAAACTGTTTTTT,CASSLGEWEKLFF,TRBJ1-4,many,TRBV12-3/TRBV12-4,.
TGTGCCAGCAGTTTACGGGAGACCCAGTACTTC,CASSLRETQYF,TRBJ2-5,medium-sized,TRBV12-3/TRBV12-4,.
TGTGCCAGCTCACCAACCCAGCAGCTCGACGCGAACACCGGGGAGCTGTTTTTT,CASSPTQQLDANTGELFF,TRBJ2-2,many,TRBV18,.
TGTGCCAGCAGCTTCCCCGGGACTAGCGGGGATTACAATGAGCAGTTCTTC,CASSFPGTSGDYNEQFF,TRBJ2-1,.,TRBV11-1,TRBD2
TGTGCCAGCAGCTTATTACGACGGTACAATGAGCAGTTCTTC,CASSLLRRYNEQFF,TRBJ2-1,.,TRBV7-6,.
TGTGCCAGCAGTCCTCCCCTTCCGAGGAGCGGGAAGCTCTACGAGCAGTACTTC,CASSPPLPRSGKLYEQYF,TRBJ2-7,.,TRBV28,TRBD2
TGTGCCAGCAGCTTGTTCGGGGACGAGGTTGAGCAGTACTTC,CASSLFGDEVEQYF,TRBJ2-7,many,TRBV11-3,.
TGTGCCAGCTCACCACCCGGGACTAGCGTACTGTGGTCGGATACGCAGTATTTT,CASSPPGTSVLWSDTQYF,TRBJ2-3,many,TRBV18,TRBD2
TGTGCTAGTGGGACTAGCGGGAGGGGGCGGAATGAGCAGTTCTTC,CASGTSGRGRNEQFF,TRBJ2-1,.,TRBV12-5,TRBD2